Listed here are 32 T cell receptor beta chains from one sample, sequenced in a study of blood T cells in healthy people across ages. A second PCR, run for roughly 7 to 11 cycles, used a sample-barcoded 5' primer plus a J-beta primer mix. One entry per CDR3 protein results from TCRdb running MiXCR on the 5' RACE reads. The data show around 970,000 distinct CDR3 sequences, around 54% seen once. Sequencing used blood. These receptors all stem from a woman aged 55-75 years in good health.

The V call is TRBV6-6, the J call TRBJ1-2; 7 bases are a match to TRBD1. V shed 2 bases and J 7 bases; nucleotides not matched to a gene: 7. There are 14 residues in the CDR3. Germline values: CDR1 MNHNY, CDR2 SVGAGI (reference sequence). CDR3 residues: CASSYGGTGAGYTF. In nucleotides, the CDR3 is TGTGCCAGCAGTTACGGAGGAACAGGGGCTGGCTACACCTTC.

This sequence joins TRBV10-2 and TRBJ2-1, with 11 bases lining up with TRBD2. The J segment lost 4 bases and the V segment lost 10 bases, leaving 3 bases of the junction unmatched. Germline V lookup: CDR1 WSHSY, CDR2 SAAADI. This CDR3 is built from 13 residues. DNA of the CDR3: TGCGCCACCTTAGCGGGAGGGTACAATGAGCAGTTCTTC. The encoded protein is CATLAGGYNEQFF.

In the case of this clonotype: One end of the junction fails to match germline, which may point to a read error. CDR3 protein: CAGSFGGTHTDTQYF. Here the CDR3 DNA reads TGTGCCGGCAGTTTTGGGGGGACCCACACAGATACGCAGTATTTT. The V call is TRBV28, the J call TRBJ2-3; a weak D match, TRBD2 (6 bases). The CDR3 sequence is 15 residues long. The germline CDR1 and CDR2 sequences are MDHEN and SYDVKM.

This clonotype was counted at least ten times. The CDR3 here is CASSSSSGKRYNEQFF. For the CDR3, the DNA is TGTGCCAGCAGCTCCTCTAGCGGGAAACGGTACAATGAGCAGTTCTTC. The rearrangement uses TRBV7-9 and TRBJ2-1; 9 positions agree with TRBD2. The CDR3 runs 16 residues. Germline V gives CDR1 SEHNR, CDR2 FQNEAQ (reference sequence). V lost 4 bases, J lost 4 bases, and 8 bases stayed unmatched.

Ten or more counts support this clonotype. V is TRBV29-1 and J is TRBJ2-5; 12 bases line up with TRBD1. In germline, CDR1 is SQVTM, CDR2 ANQGSEA. This CDR3 is built from 14 residues. The trim removed 6 bases at V and 4 bases at J, leaving 6 bases unmatched. CDR3 nucleotide sequence: TGCAGCGTCCGGGACAGGGGGCAACGAGAGACCCAGTACTTC. As protein: CSVRDRGQRETQYF.

A word on this clonotype: Germline is not matched at one junction end, which may reflect a read error. DNA for the CDR3: TGTGCCGGCAGCGCCGGGACAGGGTCCCCCACAGATACGCAGTATTTT. Protein: CAGSAGTGSPTDTQYF. This chain joins TRBV9 and TRBJ2-3, with 9 nucleotides matching TRBD1. The CDR3 extends over 16 amino acids. CDR1 and CDR2 from the germline V gene are SGDLS and YYNGEE.

The chain joins TRBV12-3 or TRBV12-4 to TRBJ2-7; maybe TRBD2 (5 bases). The CDR3 loop spans 12 amino acids. Trimming took off 6 bases at V and 6 bases at J, with 12 bases between the two ends. The CDR3 spells CASRDEGFEQYF. The CDR3 coding sequence is TGTGCCAGCAGGGACGAGGGTTTCGAGCAGTACTTC.

This clonotype was detected a few times. The chain employs TRBV7-6 and TRBJ2-7; the D is unclear. The V gene lost 4 bases and the J gene lost 0 bases, with 16 bases spanning the gap. CDR1 is SGHVS and CDR2 is FNYEAQ in the germline V gene. The CDR3 totals 16 residues. CDR3 in DNA: TGTGCCAGCAGCTGGAGATCAGGCGAGAGCTCCTACGAGCAGTACTTC. This gives the protein CASSWRSGESSYEQYF.

The V gene is TRBV6-1, the J gene TRBJ2-4; 7 bases are shared with TRBD2. This CDR3 has 14 amino acids. Per the germline V gene, CDR1 is MNHNS and CDR2 is SASEGT. V lost 2 bases, J lost 8 bases, and 6 bases stayed unmatched. CDR3 DNA: TGTGCCAGCAGTGAAAGCAGTCGGGGGGACATTCAGTACTTC. Amino acids: CASSESSRGDIQYF.

The sample holds one count of this clonotype. The rearrangement joins TRBV20-1 to TRBJ2-5, with TRBD1 matching over 8 bases. With V trimmed by 1 base and J by 2 bases, 6 bases remained unmatched. This CDR3 region has 15 residues. CDR1 and CDR2 (germline): DFQATT, SNEGSKA (reference sequence). The CDR3 nucleotides read TGCAGTGCTAGAGCTTGGGGACAGGAACAAGAGACCCAGTACTTC. Its translation: CSARAWGQEQETQYF.

V and J are TRBV25-1 and TRBJ1-2, with 7 nucleotides matching TRBD1. CDR1 MGHDK and CDR2 SYGVNS come from the germline V gene. There are 18 residues in the CDR3. J lost 0 bases, V lost 2 bases, and 12 bases had no gene match. The CDR3 bases are TGTGCCAGCAGTGAAGGTTGGGGCAGGGGGATGGCTAACTATGGCTACACCTTC. This codes for CASSEGWGRGMANYGYTF.

This clonotype turned up a few times. This chain uses TRBV12-3 or TRBV12-4 with TRBJ2-1; 7 bases map to TRBD2. This CDR3 region has 16 residues. J was trimmed by 4 bases and V by 5 bases; bases with no gene match: 11. The CDR3 region has the DNA TGTGCCAGCAGTCCCATTCGCGGGAGAACTTACAATGAGCAGTTCTTC. It translates to CASSPIRGRTYNEQFF.

The CDR3 is CSATFPGQGLAKNIQYF. The CDR3 DNA reads as TGCAGTGCTACATTTCCGGGACAGGGACTAGCCAAAAACATTCAGTACTTC. The chain combines TRBV20-1 with TRBJ2-4, with 9 bases identical to TRBD1. V was clipped by 4 bases and J by 0 bases; unmatched bases: 10. Germline V gives CDR1 DFQATT, CDR2 SNEGSKA (reference sequence). This CDR3 is built from 17 residues.

The chain has TRBV7-3 and TRBJ2-1; a weak D match, TRBD2 (6 bases). Deletions cut 3 bases from V and 4 bases from J, with 19 bases between. The length of the CDR3 is 17 residues. CDR1 is SGHTA, CDR2 FQGTGA, per germline. The CDR3 sequence: CASSFGGSGFSYNEQFF. As DNA, the CDR3 is TGTGCCAGCAGCTTTGGAGGGAGTGGGTTTAGTTACAATGAGCAGTTCTTC.

The chain is built from TRBV7-6 and TRBJ1-2, with 8 bases matching TRBD1. CDR1 is SGHVS, CDR2 FNYEAQ, per germline. This CDR3 is 15 amino acids long. V lost 5 bases, J lost 4 bases, and 9 bases stayed unmatched. As DNA, the CDR3 is TGTGCCAGCAGCCCCAAGACAGGGGTGGGCTATGGCTACACCTTC. This codes for CASSPKTGVGYGYTF.

This clonotype was counted a single time. With a much larger clone just one base away, this may be a read error. J is TRBJ2-2 and V is TRBV7-9; TRBD1 might be the D (5 bases). The CDR3 spans 15 residues. Germline CDR1 SEHNR, CDR2 FQNEAQ (reference sequence). CDR3 sequence: CAISHRNKDTRELFF. The CDR3 bases are TGTGCCATCTCACACCGAAACAAGGACACCAGGGAGCTGTTTTTT.

This clonotype appeared once. The V call is TRBV7-6, the J call TRBJ2-1; no reliable D call. This CDR3 has 17 residues. V shed 4 bases and J shed 0 bases, with 16 bases lying between them. Germline CDR1 and CDR2: SGHVS and FNYEAQ. The CDR3 bases are TGTGCCAGCAGCTCCTCAAAGGGCGGTAGCTCCTACAATGAGCAGTTCTTC. Protein sequence: CASSSSKGGSSYNEQFF.

This clonotype was detected a few times. The chain employs TRBV12-3 or TRBV12-4 and TRBJ2-5; either TRBD1 or TRBD2 may supply D (5 bases each). V gave up 5 bases and J gave up 7 bases, with 14 bases separating them. The CDR3 runs 13 residues. This CDR3 reads CASSPRDHGTQYF. The CDR3 DNA reads as TGTGCCAGCAGTCCCCGGGACCATGGGACCCAGTACTTC.

This clonotype was counted between two and nine times. This CDR3 reads CASSQGTGGATNSPLHF. In nucleotides, the CDR3 is TGTGCCAGCAGCCAGGGTACAGGGGGCGCGACTAATTCACCCCTCCACTTT. This chain uses TRBV4-2 with TRBJ1-6; TRBD1 aligns across 9 bases. Germline assignment: CDR1 LGHNA and CDR2 YNFKEQ. This CDR3 spans 17 amino acids. V dropped 3 bases and J dropped 6; count of bases not matched to a gene: 9.

This clonotype was recorded only once. In nucleotides, the CDR3 is TGTGCCAGCAGCCCCTCCCCCGCGGGCCACGAGCAGTACTTC. Protein sequence: CASSPSPAGHEQYF. This sequence joins TRBV11-3 and TRBJ2-7; TRBD2 is a possible D gene (5 bases). This CDR3 has 14 residues. Trimming shortened V by 5 bases and J by 5 bases, and 16 bases separated the two germline ends. The germline V gene encodes CDR1 SGHNT and CDR2 YENEEA.

At least ten counts were recorded for this clonotype. The CDR3 sequence is CASSPLPGIGTQYF. CDR3 nucleotide sequence: TGTGCCAGCAGCCCCCTCCCAGGAATAGGGACCCAGTACTTC. This chain links TRBV7-2 with TRBJ2-5; no firm D call. V lost 5 bases, J lost 7 bases, and 17 bases lay in between. The CDR3 runs to 14 residues. In germline, CDR1 is SGHTA, CDR2 FQGNSA.

This clonotype was counted a few times. The CDR3 nucleotides read TGTGCCAGCAGCCCGAGGACTAGCGGGAGAGGATTCTACGAGCAGTACTTC. This codes for CASSPRTSGRGFYEQYF. This sequence joins TRBV5-4 and TRBJ2-7; 13 bases line up with TRBD2. Trimming cost V 4 bases and J 3 bases; bases outside gene matches: 10. The CDR3 spans 17 residues. The germline V gene encodes CDR1 SGHNT and CDR2 YYREEE (reference sequence).

The rearrangement uses TRBV21-1 and TRBJ2-7; TRBD1, as called in the table, went unchecked against the DNA. TRBV21-1 is listed as a pseudogene. The CDR3 extends over 15 amino acids. The CDR3 DNA is TGTGCCAGCAGCAAAGCGAGATGGGGGATCTGCGAGCAGTACTTC. It translates to CASSKARWGICEQYF.

This clonotype was detected a few times. This sequence joins TRBV20-1 and TRBJ2-7; TRBD1 agrees at 7 bases. The trim removed 1 base at V and 3 bases at J, leaving 9 bases unmatched. This CDR3 comprises 15 residues. CDR1 and CDR2 (germline): DFQATT, SNEGSKA (reference sequence). CDR3 sequence (DNA): TGCAGTGCTAGAGCTCTACAGGGGTCGAGCTACGAGCAGTACTTC. It codes for CSARALQGSSYEQYF.

The V gene is TRBV7-3, the J gene TRBJ1-1; a weak D match, TRBD1 (5 bases). The CDR3 is 15 amino acids. The germline V gene encodes CDR1 SGHTA and CDR2 FQGTGA. Trimming removed 5 bases from V and 0 bases from J, with 13 bases in between. CDR3: CASSTSPGMNTEAFF. The CDR3 DNA reads TGTGCCAGCAGCACCTCGCCAGGGATGAACACTGAAGCTTTCTTT.

The table lists this clonotype with a few counts. The gene calls are TRBV4-3 and TRBJ2-2; no clear D gene. The CDR3 is 18 amino acids. Looked up from germline, CDR1 is LGHNA and CDR2 is YSLEER. The V and J ends lost 0 bases and 1 base respectively, with 15 bases between them. The CDR3 region is CASSQDPYSLMNTGELFF. The CDR3 DNA reads TGCGCCAGCAGCCAAGATCCCTACTCTCTGATGAACACCGGGGAGCTGTTTTTT.

This clonotype has only a few counts. The chain has TRBV20-1 and TRBJ2-1; D not certain. The germline V gene encodes CDR1 DFQATT and CDR2 SNEGSKA (reference sequence). CDR3 length: 15 residues. V lost 3 bases to trimming and J lost 0 bases, with 12 bases between them. CDR3 sequence (DNA): TGCAGTGCTAGGCTAGTGCCGAGCTCCTACAATGAGCAGTTCTTC. As protein: CSARLVPSSYNEQFF.

This clonotype appeared a few times. The V gene is TRBV9, the J gene TRBJ2-7; D remains ambiguous. Germline V gene lookup returns CDR1 SGDLS and CDR2 YYNGEE. This CDR3 spans 14 amino acids. V was pared by 0 bases and J by 2 bases, with 9 bases between. The DNA for the CDR3 is TGTGCCAGCAGCGTAGACGCCGGCGCCTACGAGCAGTACTTC. Its translation: CASSVDAGAYEQYF. The complete variable domain, with remaining parts taken from reference TRBV9 and TRBJ2-7, reads DSGVTQTPKHLITATGQRVTLRCSPRSGDLSVYWYQQSLDQGLQFLIQYYNGEERAKGNILERFSAQQFPDLHSELNLSSLELGDSALYFCASSVDAGAYEQYFGPGTRLTVT.

The chain recombines TRBV7-9 with TRBJ2-5, with TRBD2 identical over 11 bases. J gave up 5 bases and V 5 bases, and 7 bases lay outside the gene matches. From germline, CDR1 is SEHNR and CDR2 FQNEAQ (reference sequence). CDR3 length equals 15 residues. CDR3 amino acids: CASSPGLAGIETQYF. The CDR3 nucleotides read TGTGCCAGCAGCCCCGGACTAGCGGGTATTGAGACCCAGTACTTC.

The genes are TRBV27 and TRBJ2-5; TRBD2 agrees at 14 bases. The CDR3 contains 16 residues. Germline assignment: CDR1 MNHEY and CDR2 SMNVEV (reference sequence). Trimming removed 5 bases from V and 11 bases from J; junction bases left unmatched: 13. The CDR3 nucleotides are TGTGCCAGCAGTCATGGGACTAGCGGGAGTAAGAATGAGCAGTACTTC. Its protein is CASSHGTSGSKNEQYF.

The V and J genes are TRBV4-1 and TRBJ2-1; TRBD2 agrees at 9 bases. Trimming removed 0 bases from V and 2 bases from J; junction bases left unmatched: 5. This CDR3 contains 17 residues. Per germline, CDR1 MGHRA and CDR2 YSYEKL. The DNA of the CDR3 is TGCGCCAGCAGCCAAGAGTTTAGCGGGAGACCCTACAATGAGCAGTTCTTC. It yields the protein CASSQEFSGRPYNEQFF.

The CDR3 loop is CSAPSSDQYF. The CDR3 bases are TGCAGTGCCCCCTCTAGCGATCAGTACTTC. This chain links TRBV20-1 with TRBJ2-5; D may be TRBD2 (6 bases). V was cut by 6 bases and J by 11 bases, with 13 bases left in between. The CDR3 runs 10 residues. CDR1 DFQATT and CDR2 SNEGSKA come from the germline V gene (reference sequence).